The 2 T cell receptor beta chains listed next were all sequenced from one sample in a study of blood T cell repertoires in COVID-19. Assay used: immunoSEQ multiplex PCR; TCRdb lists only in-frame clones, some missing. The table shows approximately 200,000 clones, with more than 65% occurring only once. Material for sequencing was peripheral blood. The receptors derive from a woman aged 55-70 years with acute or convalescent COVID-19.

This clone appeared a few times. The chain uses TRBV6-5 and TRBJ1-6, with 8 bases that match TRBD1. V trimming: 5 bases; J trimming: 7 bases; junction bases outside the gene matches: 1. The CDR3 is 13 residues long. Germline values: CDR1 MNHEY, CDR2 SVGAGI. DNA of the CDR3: TGTGCCAGCAGTCGGGACAGGAATTCACCCCTCCACTTT. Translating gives CASSRDRNSPLHF.

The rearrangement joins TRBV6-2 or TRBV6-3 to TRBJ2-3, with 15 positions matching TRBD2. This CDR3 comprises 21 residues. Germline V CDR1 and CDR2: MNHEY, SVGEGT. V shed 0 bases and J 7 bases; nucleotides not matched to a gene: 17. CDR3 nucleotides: TGTGCCAGCAGTTACTCGGGCTCCCGGACTAGCGGGGGGGCCGGGTGGAATACGCAGTATTTT. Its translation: CASSYSGSRTSGGAGWNTQYF.